The entry below describes one T cell receptor (beta chain). Its antigen is still unknown. This sample was taken from a study of identical twins. The donor group consisted entirely of healthy Caucasians. Losses at the gene ends were 2 bases for V and 7 bases for J; bases not matched to a gene: 7. The CDR3 totals 13 residues. Germline loops: CDR1 DFQATT, CDR2 SNEGSKA (reference sequence). Unique molecular identifiers were present on cDNA, and template switching added a universal primer site. TCRdb redid the calling of the 5' RACE reads with MiXCR, one entry per CDR3 protein. Among around 1.7 million distinct CDR3 sequences listed, around 29% were seen once. General study results and limits: Analyses of zero insertions could, in part, be confounded by invariant MAIT and iNKT cells.

This receptor was taken from a newborn girl in good health. This chain joins TRBV20-1 and TRBJ1-1; 7 bases are shared with TRBD1. The sample comprised cord blood. CDR3 nucleotides: TGCAGTGCTAGAAGATACAGGGGAGATGAAGCTTTCTTT. It codes for CSARRYRGDEAFF.